The clone carrying this TCR beta chain rates as medium-sized. The data originate from a study of blood T cell repertoires in COVID-19. The protocol was immunoSEQ multiplex PCR, while the TCRdb copy is restricted to in-frame clones and leaves out a portion. The data show about 41,000 clones, with around 86% seen just once and 35% to 55% held by the top ten. The receptor was derived from a woman of 80 years or more with acute or convalescent COVID-19. The sequencing input was peripheral blood.

The CDR3 DNA sequence: TGTGCCAGCAGTGGCCTTAGCAATGAGCAGTTCTTC. Amino acids: CASSGLSNEQFF. The gene calls are TRBV2 and TRBJ2-1; D is unclear. CDR3 length: 12 amino acids. The V and J ends lost 4 bases and 6 bases respectively, with 7 bases between them. The germline V gene has CDR1 SNHLY and CDR2 FYNNEI.